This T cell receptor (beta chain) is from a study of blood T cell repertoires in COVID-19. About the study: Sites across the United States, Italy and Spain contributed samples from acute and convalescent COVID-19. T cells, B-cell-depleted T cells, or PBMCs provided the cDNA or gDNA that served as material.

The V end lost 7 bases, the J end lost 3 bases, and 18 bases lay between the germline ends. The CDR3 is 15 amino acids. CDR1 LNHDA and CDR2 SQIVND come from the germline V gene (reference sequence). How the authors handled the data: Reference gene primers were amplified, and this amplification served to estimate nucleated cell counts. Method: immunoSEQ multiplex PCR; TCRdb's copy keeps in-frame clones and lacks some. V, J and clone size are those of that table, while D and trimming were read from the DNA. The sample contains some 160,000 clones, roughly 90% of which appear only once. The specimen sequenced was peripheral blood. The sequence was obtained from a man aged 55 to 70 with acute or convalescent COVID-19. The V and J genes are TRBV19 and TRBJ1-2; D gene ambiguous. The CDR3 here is CASTKREVPYYGYTF. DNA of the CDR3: TGTGCCAGTACCAAAAGGGAGGTCCCCTACTATGGCTACACCTTC.